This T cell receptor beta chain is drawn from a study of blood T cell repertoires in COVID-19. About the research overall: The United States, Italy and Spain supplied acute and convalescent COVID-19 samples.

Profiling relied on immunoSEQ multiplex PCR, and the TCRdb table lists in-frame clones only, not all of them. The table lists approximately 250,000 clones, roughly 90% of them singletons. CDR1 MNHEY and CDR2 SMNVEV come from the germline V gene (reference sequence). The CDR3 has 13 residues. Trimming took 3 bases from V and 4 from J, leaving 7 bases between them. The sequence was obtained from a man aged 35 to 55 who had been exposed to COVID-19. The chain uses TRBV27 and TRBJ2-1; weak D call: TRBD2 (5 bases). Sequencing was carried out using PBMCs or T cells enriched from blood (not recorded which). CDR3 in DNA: TGTGCCAGCAGTTTCGGACTGTACAATGAGCAGTTCTTC. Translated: CASSFGLYNEQFF.